The rows below give T cell receptor beta chains drawn from one sample of a study of OX40 agonist ivuxolimab in advanced cancers. The repertoire was sequenced with immunoSEQ multiplex PCR; TCRdb's copy has only in-frame clones and lacks some. The sample has just under 65,000 clones, just over 85% seen once. The sequenced sample was CD4+ or CD8+ T cells sorted from blood, obtained in a trial of the OX40 agonist ivuxolimab. The origin of the receptors is an adult with an advanced solid tumor such as melanoma, head and neck, liver or kidney cancer. Both conserved end residues are trimmed from each CDR3. Fields, in order: CDR3 protein, J gene, V gene, clone size. Only some rows state a clone size, as once, few, many or a class for expanded clones.

CDR3aa: ASSRQGNTEAF
j_gene: TRBJ1-1
v_gene: TRBV18
abundance: .

CDR3aa: ASSYSSGDNSPLH
j_gene: TRBJ1-6
v_gene: TRBV6-5
abundance: .

CDR3aa: ASRTRTNTGELF
j_gene: TRBJ2-2
v_gene: TRBV5-1
abundance: once

CDR3aa: ASSGKTGDHEQY
j_gene: TRBJ2-7
v_gene: TRBV5-4
abundance: .

CDR3aa: ASRKVGGTDTQY
j_gene: TRBJ2-3
v_gene: TRBV27
abundance: once

CDR3aa: ASRQDRWTDTQY
j_gene: TRBJ2-3
v_gene: TRBV2
abundance: .

CDR3aa: ASGLGGPEAF
j_gene: TRBJ1-1
v_gene: TRBV2
abundance: once

CDR3aa: ASSLSGGYNEQF
j_gene: TRBJ2-1
v_gene: TRBV5-1
abundance: .

CDR3aa: ASSYSPQNTEAF
j_gene: TRBJ1-1
v_gene: TRBV6-5
abundance: .

CDR3aa: ASSLRLAGGPNTGELF
j_gene: TRBJ2-2
v_gene: TRBV13
abundance: few

CDR3aa: ASVSNSAPYEQY
j_gene: TRBJ2-7
v_gene: TRBV19
abundance: .

CDR3aa: ASSYSGGGYT
j_gene: TRBJ1-2
v_gene: TRBV6-5
abundance: .

CDR3aa: ASSSGAGSNTEAF
j_gene: TRBJ1-1
v_gene: TRBV5-4
abundance: .

CDR3aa: ASSLGTLGERQF
j_gene: TRBJ2-1
v_gene: TRBV5-8
abundance: .

CDR3aa: ASNPGQKNYGYT
j_gene: TRBJ1-2
v_gene: TRBV5-6
abundance: .

CDR3aa: ASSLRGLLEQY
j_gene: TRBJ2-7
v_gene: TRBV11-2
abundance: few

CDR3aa: ASRLVPSTDTQY
j_gene: TRBJ2-3
v_gene: TRBV5-1
abundance: .

CDR3aa: ASTPSGARSSYNEQF
j_gene: TRBJ2-1
v_gene: TRBV28
abundance: .

CDR3aa: ASSFTGLAIQETQY
j_gene: TRBJ2-5
v_gene: TRBV5-1
abundance: .

CDR3aa: ASSLGLAGDEQF
j_gene: TRBJ2-1
v_gene: TRBV5-1
abundance: .

CDR3aa: ASSRQEGPGGEQF
j_gene: TRBJ2-1
v_gene: TRBV5-6
abundance: .

CDR3aa: ASSRSSTDTQY
j_gene: TRBJ2-3
v_gene: TRBV7-9
abundance: .

CDR3aa: ASFRTGGFGELF
j_gene: TRBJ2-2
v_gene: TRBV2
abundance: .

CDR3aa: ATSRDGEGRDGELF
j_gene: TRBJ2-2
v_gene: TRBV15
abundance: .

CDR3aa: ASSLGGGSQETQY
j_gene: TRBJ2-5
v_gene: TRBV11-3
abundance: .

CDR3aa: ASSFGGTSGTEQY
j_gene: .
v_gene: TRBV28
abundance: .

CDR3aa: ASSSSAGGSYNEQF
j_gene: TRBJ2-1
v_gene: TRBV4-2
abundance: .

CDR3aa: ASSAHPTGLETQY
j_gene: TRBJ2-5
v_gene: TRBV9
abundance: .

CDR3aa: ASTIGLAGGIEQF
j_gene: TRBJ2-1
v_gene: TRBV6-1
abundance: .

CDR3aa: AISESSGTGQETQY
j_gene: TRBJ2-5
v_gene: TRBV10-3
abundance: .

CDR3aa: ASRGGNQPQH
j_gene: TRBJ1-5
v_gene: TRBV19
abundance: few

CDR3aa: ASSRVGNQGQPQH
j_gene: TRBJ1-5
v_gene: TRBV18
abundance: .

CDR3aa: ASRTRDSEMSDTQY
j_gene: TRBJ2-3
v_gene: TRBV7-9
abundance: .

CDR3aa: ASSSGANYEQY
j_gene: TRBJ2-7
v_gene: TRBV18
abundance: .